The 32 T cell receptor beta chains reported below all come from one sample, sequenced in a study of cytomegalovirus exposure and HLA in healthy donors. It was with 60 Vbeta and 13 Jbeta primers that the PCR ran. Only in-frame clones appear in the TCRdb table, and some are missing; sequencing was by immunoSEQ multiplex PCR. Counted here are over 50,000 clones, about four fifths occurring once; the ten biggest clones make up approximately 1.7%. The sequenced material came from PBMCs. These receptor sequences come from a man between 35 and 55 years old in good health and CMV-seronegative.

The chain employs TRBV13 and TRBJ1-1; D is perhaps TRBD1 (6 bases). Trimming removed 3 bases at V and 3 bases at J, with 14 bases between. The germline gives CDR1 PRHDT, CDR2 FYEKMQ (reference sequence). CDR3 length equals 15 residues. Here the CDR3 DNA reads TGTGCCAGCAGCTTCGGGGGGGAGGGGGACACTGAAGCTTTCTTT. Protein sequence: CASSFGGEGDTEAFF.

About this clone: At one boundary the junction diverges from the germline segment, which might be a read error. The chain employs TRBV6-5 and TRBJ1-6; 9 bases are a match to TRBD1. There are 15 residues in the CDR3. CDR1 is MNHEY, CDR2 SVGAGI, per germline. The CDR3 loop is CASNLQGAYNSPLHF. The CDR3 DNA reads as TGTGCCAGCAACCTACAGGGGGCCTACAATTCACCCCTCCACTTT.

The gene calls are TRBV7-8 and TRBJ1-2; D is unresolved. From germline, CDR1 is SGHVS and CDR2 FQNEAQ. The CDR3 sequence is 12 residues long. Trimming took 1 base from V and 4 from J, leaving 4 bases between them. The DNA for the CDR3 is TGTGCCAGCAGCTTAGGTATCTATGGCTACACCTTC. Encoded protein: CASSLGIYGYTF.

The J gene is TRBJ2-5, the V gene TRBV7-9; no definite D call. The CDR3 consists of 13 residues. Germline CDR1 SEHNR, CDR2 FQNEAQ (reference sequence). Trimming took 1 base from V and 4 from J, leaving 7 bases between them. The CDR3 sequence is CASSLGARETQYF. The DNA for the CDR3 is TGTGCCAGCAGCTTAGGGGCCAGAGAGACCCAGTACTTC.

The V and J genes are TRBV28 and TRBJ1-1, with D possibly being TRBD1 (5 bases). V lost 2 bases and J lost 5, with 18 bases in between. CDR3 length: 16 residues. The germline V gene has CDR1 MDHEN and CDR2 SYDVKM. The CDR3 protein is CASSLRVPGGGTEAFF. DNA for the CDR3: TGTGCCAGCAGTTTACGGGTTCCGGGGGGGGGTACTGAAGCTTTCTTT.

This clone has just a few counts. This chain joins TRBV4-3 and TRBJ1-1; D remains ambiguous. CDR1 LGHNA and CDR2 YSLEER come from the germline V gene. V lost 6 bases and J 1 base, leaving 9 bases between the germline ends. The CDR3 is made up of 13 amino acids. CDR3 region: CASSLSWNTEAFF. In nucleotides, the CDR3 is TGCGCCAGCAGTCTTTCTTGGAACACTGAAGCTTTCTTT.

The chain has TRBV2 and TRBJ2-1; TRBD2 matches at 8 bases. Germline CDR1 SNHLY, CDR2 FYNNEI. With V trimmed by 2 bases and J by 3 bases, 0 bases remained unmatched. The CDR3 is 14 amino acids. Here the CDR3 DNA reads TGTGCCAGCAGTGAACTAGCGGGCTACAATGAGCAGTTCTTC. As protein: CASSELAGYNEQFF.

This chain joins TRBV9 and TRBJ1-6, with D unresolved. Germline V gene sequence: CDR1 SGDLS, CDR2 YYNGEE. The V and J ends lost 0 bases and 7 bases respectively, with 5 bases between them. This CDR3 is built from 13 residues. The CDR3 spells CASSVDQNSPLHF. As DNA, the CDR3 is TGTGCCAGCAGCGTAGATCAGAATTCACCCCTCCACTTT.

This chain joins TRBV29-1 and TRBJ2-1; 8 bases map to TRBD2. Trimming took 3 bases from V and 15 from J; bases not matched to a gene: 7. The CDR3 loop spans 11 amino acids. The germline gives CDR1 SQVTM, CDR2 ANQGSEA. This CDR3 reads CSVDTGGAPFF. CDR3 bases: TGCAGCGTTGATACCGGGGGGGCTCCGTTCTTC.

V gene TRBV7-2 combines with J gene TRBJ1-2; a possible D gene is TRBD1 (5 bases). Trimming stripped 3 bases from V and 1 base from J, with 9 bases between. The CDR3 length is 14 residues. CDR1 and CDR2 (germline): SGHTA, FQGNSA. As DNA, the CDR3 is TGTGCCAGCAGCTTCGACAGCCTTAACTATGGCTACACCTTC. Protein: CASSFDSLNYGYTF.

The chain employs TRBV12-5 and TRBJ2-5, with 7 nucleotides matching TRBD2. The germline gives CDR1 LGHNT, CDR2 FRNRAP. V dropped 5 bases and J dropped 2; count of bases not matched to a gene: 8. The CDR3 is 15 amino acids. This chain's CDR3 is CASGPLTGGQETQYF. The DNA of the CDR3 is TGTGCTAGTGGTCCATTAACGGGGGGACAAGAGACCCAGTACTTC.

V gene TRBV7-2 combines with J gene TRBJ2-2; D gene ambiguous. Trimming left V 2 bases short and J 3 bases short, with 7 bases between. Germline values: CDR1 SGHTA, CDR2 FQGNSA. The CDR3 is made up of 14 amino acids. Here the CDR3 reads CASSLLRDTGELFF. The CDR3 DNA follows: TGTGCCAGCAGCTTACTCCGGGACACCGGGGAGCTGTTTTTT. Variable domain in full (rest from reference TRBV7-2 and TRBJ2-2): GAGVSQSPSNKVTEKGKDVELRCDPISGHTALYWYRQSLGQGLEFLIYFQGNSAPDKSGLPSDRFSAERTGGSVSTLTIQRTQQEDSAVYLCASSLLRDTGELFFGEGSRLTVL.

The chain combines TRBV7-9 with TRBJ1-2; TRBD1 agrees at 7 bases. Germline lookup yields CDR1 SEHNR and CDR2 FQNEAQ (reference sequence). The CDR3 is made up of 14 amino acids. V lost 5 bases to trimming and J lost 5 bases; unmatched junction nucleotides: 8. CDR3 nucleotides: TGTGCCAGCAGCCCAACAGGGGCCGGGTATGGCTACACCTTC. Protein sequence: CASSPTGAGYGYTF. Based on the CDR3 plus reference TRBV7-9 and TRBJ1-2, the full variable domain is DTGVSQNPRHKITKRGQNVTFRCDPISEHNRLYWYRQTLGQGPEFLTYFQNEAQLEKSRLLSDRFSAERPKGSFSTLEIQRTEQGDSAMYLCASSPTGAGYGYTFGSGTRLTVV.

The chain uses TRBV6-5 and TRBJ1-1; 7 bases are shared with TRBD1. In germline, CDR1 is MNHEY, CDR2 SVGAGI. V lost 6 bases to trimming and J lost 6 bases; unmatched junction nucleotides: 10. This CDR3 has 14 amino acids. The CDR3 region is CASSLKMTGPEAFF. The CDR3, as DNA: TGTGCCAGCAGCCTAAAAATGACAGGGCCTGAAGCTTTCTTT.

This clone has just one count. The chain uses TRBV7-2 and TRBJ2-1, with 7 bases aligning to TRBD2. Trimming took 7 bases from V and 0 from J; bases not matched to a gene: 9. The CDR3 has 16 residues. Germline CDR1 reads SGHTA; CDR2 reads FQGNSA. The CDR3: CASTLGGGSSYNEQFF. In DNA, the CDR3 is TGTGCCAGCACCCTCGGCGGGGGAAGCTCCTACAATGAGCAGTTCTTC.

The chain employs TRBV29-1 and TRBJ1-2; tentative D call: TRBD1 (5 bases). In germline, CDR1 is SQVTM, CDR2 ANQGSEA. Trimming stripped 6 bases from V and 5 bases from J, with 22 bases between. The CDR3 sequence is 15 residues long. For the CDR3, the DNA is TGCAGCGTGGGGGGGTTGGACCGACTGCTTTATGGCTACACCTTC. Translating it yields CSVGGLDRLLYGYTF. Using reference TRBV29-1 and TRBJ1-2 for the parts outside the CDR3, the full variable domain is SAVISQKPSRDICQRGTSLTIQCQVDSQVTMMFWYRQQPGQSLTLIATANQGSEATYESGFVIDKFPISRPNLTFSTLTVSNMSPEDSSIYLCSVGGLDRLLYGYTFGSGTRLTVV.

The rearrangement joins TRBV7-2 to TRBJ2-1; maybe TRBD1 (6 bases). The CDR3 has 16 residues. Germline CDR1 reads SGHTA; CDR2 reads FQGNSA. V lost 3 bases, J lost 8 bases, and 20 bases lay in between. Here the CDR3 DNA reads TGTGCCAGCAGCTTTCCAGGGTATTCAGAGGGGGATGAGCAGTTCTTC. Protein sequence: CASSFPGYSEGDEQFF. Variable domain in full (rest from reference TRBV7-2 and TRBJ2-1): GAGVSQSPSNKVTEKGKDVELRCDPISGHTALYWYRQSLGQGLEFLIYFQGNSAPDKSGLPSDRFSAERTGGSVSTLTIQRTQQEDSAVYLCASSFPGYSEGDEQFFGPGTRLTVL.

This clone was observed a few times. The rearrangement joins TRBV2 to TRBJ2-3, with 7 bases that match TRBD2. This CDR3 spans 12 amino acids. V was pared by 5 bases and J by 11 bases, with 7 bases of the junction left unmatched. The germline CDR1 and CDR2 sequences are SNHLY and FYNNEI. DNA of the CDR3: TGTGCCAGCAGTTTTGGCGAGCGGGGGCAGTATTTT. Amino acid sequence: CASSFGERGQYF.

Written as DNA, the CDR3 is TGTGCCAGCAGCAAAGGGGCGAGATCCTACGAGCAGTACTTC. It is translated as CASSKGARSYEQYF. The V call is TRBV21-1, the J call TRBJ2-7; the table's D call, TRBD1, has no DNA check behind it. TRBV21-1 is assigned pseudogene status. This CDR3 contains 14 residues.

There are a few counts of this clone. The genes are TRBV5-1 and TRBJ1-1, with TRBD1 as a possible D gene (5 bases). Trimming removed 1 base at V and 4 bases at J, with 11 bases between. Germline V CDR1 and CDR2: SGHRS, YFSETQ. This CDR3 is built from 14 residues. The CDR3 coding sequence is TGCGCCAGCAGCTTGTCGGGGGGTAGCACTGAAGCTTTCTTT. Its translation is CASSLSGGSTEAFF.

CDR3 protein: CASSHQRGPYNEQFF. The CDR3, as DNA: TGTGCCAGCAGCCACCAGCGGGGCCCCTACAATGAGCAGTTCTTC. The V and J genes are TRBV14 and TRBJ2-1; 7 bases match TRBD2. J was trimmed by 2 bases and V by 3 bases; bases with no gene match: 4. The CDR3 totals 15 residues. Germline V lookup: CDR1 SGHDN, CDR2 FVKESK.

The chain couples TRBV29-1 to TRBJ2-2; TRBD2 might be the D (5 bases). There are 12 residues in the CDR3. Trimming cost V 6 bases and J 7 bases, with 12 bases left between them. CDR1 is SQVTM, CDR2 ANQGSEA, per germline. The CDR3 DNA sequence: TGCAGCGTACGTACCGGGATCGGGGAGCTGTTTTTT. Protein product: CSVRTGIGELFF.

The V and J genes are TRBV6-5 and TRBJ2-1; the D gene is possibly TRBD1 (6 bases). V lost 4 bases, J lost 0 bases, and 10 bases lay in between. Germline lookup yields CDR1 MNHEY and CDR2 SVGAGI. The CDR3 covers 15 residues. The CDR3 here is CASSSGQSSYNEQFF. The CDR3 coding sequence is TGTGCCAGCAGTTCGGGACAAAGCTCCTACAATGAGCAGTTCTTC.

The rearrangement uses TRBV4-3 and TRBJ2-5; 7 nucleotides agree with TRBD2. Trimming cost V 1 base and J 4 bases; bases outside gene matches: 6. The length of the CDR3 is 15 residues. Germline lookup yields CDR1 LGHNA and CDR2 YSLEER. The CDR3 region has the DNA TGCGCCAGCAGCCAAGTAGGCGGGAGTGGAGAGACCCAGTACTTC. As protein: CASSQVGGSGETQYF.

V and J are TRBV5-6 and TRBJ2-3; TRBD1 matches at 8 bases. The length of the CDR3 is 16 residues. The germline CDR1 and CDR2 sequences are SGHDT and YYEEEE. J lost 1 base, V lost 4 bases, and 8 bases had no gene match. Here the CDR3 reads CASSHDRGGGTDTQYF. DNA for the CDR3: TGTGCCAGCAGCCATGACAGGGGAGGTGGCACAGATACGCAGTATTTT.

This chain joins TRBV19 and TRBJ1-6, with D possibly TRBD1 on 5 matching bases. V shed 6 bases and J shed 9 bases, with 18 bases lying between them. The CDR3 has 15 residues. CDR1 is LNHDA, CDR2 SQIVND, per germline (reference sequence). CDR3: CASSPGGDVFSPLHF. Written as DNA, the CDR3 is TGTGCCAGTAGCCCGGGGGGAGATGTTTTTTCACCCCTCCACTTT.

This clone occurred a few times. The chain recombines TRBV5-1 with TRBJ2-7; a weak D match, TRBD2 (6 bases). CDR3 size: 15 residues. From germline, CDR1 is SGHRS and CDR2 YFSETQ. V dropped 4 bases and J dropped 7 bases, with 21 bases sitting between them. The CDR3 nucleotides are TGCGCCAGCAGCCCCATCCTGGGAAAGGAGGGGGAGCAGTACTTC. Translated: CASSPILGKEGEQYF.

V is TRBV29-1 and J is TRBJ2-3; TRBD1 matches at 11 bases. Germline V lookup: CDR1 SQVTM, CDR2 ANQGSEA. The V gene end was trimmed by 3 bases and the J gene end by 4 bases; junction bases not matched to a gene: 3. The CDR3 extends over 14 amino acids. Written as DNA, the CDR3 is TGCAGCGTTGAGGGGACAGGGGGACCAGATACGCAGTATTTT. This encodes CSVEGTGGPDTQYF.

The chain employs TRBV6-5 and TRBJ2-2, with 7 positions matching TRBD2. Germline-derived CDR1 and CDR2 are MNHEY and SVGAGI. J lost 4 bases, V lost 2 bases, and 4 bases had no gene match. The CDR3 loop spans 15 amino acids. CDR3 DNA: TGTGCCAGCAGTTACCGCGGGGGAGCCACCGGGGAGCTGTTTTTT. Residues: CASSYRGGATGELFF.

The table lists this clone with a few counts. The V call is TRBV6-1, the J call TRBJ1-1, with D possibly TRBD1 on 6 matching bases. CDR3 length: 15 amino acids. From germline, CDR1 is MNHNS and CDR2 SASEGT. Trimming took off 6 bases at V and 2 bases at J, with 16 bases between the two ends. CDR3 loop: CASRLGQQQNTEAFF. The CDR3 DNA follows: TGTGCCAGCAGGCTCGGACAGCAGCAAAACACTGAAGCTTTCTTT.

The chain carries TRBV6-1 and TRBJ2-7; D unresolved. The V gene lost 1 base and the J gene lost 0 bases, with 7 bases spanning the gap. This CDR3 contains 14 residues. The germline gives CDR1 MNHNS, CDR2 SASEGT. CDR3 protein: CASSEEHRSYEQYF. The CDR3 DNA sequence: TGTGCCAGCAGTGAAGAGCACCGCTCCTACGAGCAGTACTTC.

A few counts support this clone. The chain couples TRBV7-9 to TRBJ1-1; D perhaps matches TRBD1 (6 bases). Germline V gene lookup returns CDR1 SEHNR and CDR2 FQNEAQ (reference sequence). V dropped 5 bases and J dropped 0 bases, with 16 bases sitting between them. The CDR3 covers 16 residues. In DNA form, the CDR3 reads TGTGCCAGCAGCCCAAGGGGGGGAGACCTGAACACTGAAGCTTTCTTT. Translating gives CASSPRGGDLNTEAFF.